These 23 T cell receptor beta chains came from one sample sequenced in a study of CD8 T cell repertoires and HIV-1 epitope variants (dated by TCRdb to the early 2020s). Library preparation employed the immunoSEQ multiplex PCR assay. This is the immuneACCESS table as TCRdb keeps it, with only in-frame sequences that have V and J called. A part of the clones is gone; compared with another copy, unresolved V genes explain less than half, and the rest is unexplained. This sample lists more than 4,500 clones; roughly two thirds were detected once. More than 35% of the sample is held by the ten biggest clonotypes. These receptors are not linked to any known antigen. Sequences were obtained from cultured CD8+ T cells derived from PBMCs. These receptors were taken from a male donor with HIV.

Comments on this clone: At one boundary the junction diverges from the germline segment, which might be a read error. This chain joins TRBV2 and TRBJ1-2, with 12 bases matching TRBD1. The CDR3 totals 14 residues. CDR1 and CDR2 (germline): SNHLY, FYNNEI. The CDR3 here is CASSEGQGAHPFFF. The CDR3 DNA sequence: TGTGCCAGCAGTGAGGGACAGGGGGCCCACCCGTTCTTCTTC.

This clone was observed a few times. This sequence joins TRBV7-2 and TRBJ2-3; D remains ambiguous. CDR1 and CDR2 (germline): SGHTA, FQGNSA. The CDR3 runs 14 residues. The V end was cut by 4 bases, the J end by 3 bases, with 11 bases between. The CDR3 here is CASSSVLATDTQYF. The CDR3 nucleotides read TGTGCCAGCAGCTCCGTACTGGCGACAGATACGCAGTATTTT.

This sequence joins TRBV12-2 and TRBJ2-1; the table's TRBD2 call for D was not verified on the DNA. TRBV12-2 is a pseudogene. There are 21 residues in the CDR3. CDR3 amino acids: CASRPEPRLAGDSPPYNEQFF. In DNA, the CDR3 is TGTGCAAGTCGCCCAGAGCCCAGACTAGCGGGGGATTCCCCTCCTTACAATGAGCAGTTCTTC.

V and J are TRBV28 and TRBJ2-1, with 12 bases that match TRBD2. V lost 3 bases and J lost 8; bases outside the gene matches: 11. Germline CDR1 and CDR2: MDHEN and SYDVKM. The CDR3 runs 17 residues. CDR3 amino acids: CASSLTLAGGRGDEQFF. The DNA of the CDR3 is TGTGCCAGCAGTTTGACCCTAGCGGGAGGGCGGGGGGATGAGCAGTTCTTC.

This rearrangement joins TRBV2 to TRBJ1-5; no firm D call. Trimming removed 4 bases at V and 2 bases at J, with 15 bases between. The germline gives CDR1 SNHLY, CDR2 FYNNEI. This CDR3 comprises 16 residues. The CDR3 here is CASSVPGEGGNQPQHF. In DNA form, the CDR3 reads TGTGCCAGCAGTGTCCCGGGCGAGGGTGGCAATCAGCCCCAGCATTTT.

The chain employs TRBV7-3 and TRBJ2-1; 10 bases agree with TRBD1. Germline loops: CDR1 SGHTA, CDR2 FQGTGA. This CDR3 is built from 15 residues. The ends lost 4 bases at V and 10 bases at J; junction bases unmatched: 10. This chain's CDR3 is CASSSDDRGLYEQFF. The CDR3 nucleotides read TGTGCCAGCAGCTCAGACGACAGGGGGCTCTACGAGCAGTTCTTC. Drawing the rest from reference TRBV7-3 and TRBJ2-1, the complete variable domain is GAGVSQTPSNKVTEKGKYVELRCDPISGHTALYWYRQSLGQGPEFLIYFQGTGAADDSGLPNDRFFAVRPEGSVSTLKIQRTERGDSAVYLCASSSDDRGLYEQFFGPGTRLTVL.

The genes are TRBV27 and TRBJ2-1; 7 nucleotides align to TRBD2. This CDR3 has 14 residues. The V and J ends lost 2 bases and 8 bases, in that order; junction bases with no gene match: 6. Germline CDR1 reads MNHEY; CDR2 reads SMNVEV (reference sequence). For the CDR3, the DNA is TGTGCCAGCAGTTTAGGTGGGAGGGCCGATGAGCAGTTCTTC. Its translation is CASSLGGRADEQFF.

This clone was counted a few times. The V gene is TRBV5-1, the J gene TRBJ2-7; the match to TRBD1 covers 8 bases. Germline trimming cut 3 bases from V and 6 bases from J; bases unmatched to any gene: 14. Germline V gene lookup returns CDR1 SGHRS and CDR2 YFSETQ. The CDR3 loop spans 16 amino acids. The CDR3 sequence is CASSYLRQGFIGEQYF. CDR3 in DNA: TGCGCCAGCAGCTACCTTAGACAGGGGTTCATCGGCGAGCAGTACTTC. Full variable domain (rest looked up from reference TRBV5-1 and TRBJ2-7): KAGVTQTPRYLIKTRGQQVTLSCSPISGHRSVSWYQQTPGQGLQFLFEYFSETQRNKGNFPGRFSGRQFSNSRSEMNVSTLELGDSALYLCASSYLRQGFIGEQYFGPGTRLTVT.

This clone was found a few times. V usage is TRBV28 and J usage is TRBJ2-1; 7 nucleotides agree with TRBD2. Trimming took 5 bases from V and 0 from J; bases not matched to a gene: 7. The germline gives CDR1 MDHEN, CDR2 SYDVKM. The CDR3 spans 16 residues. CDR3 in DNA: TGTGCCAGCAGTGGGTTCGGCGGGAGCTCCTACAATGAGCAGTTCTTC. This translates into CASSGFGGSSYNEQFF.

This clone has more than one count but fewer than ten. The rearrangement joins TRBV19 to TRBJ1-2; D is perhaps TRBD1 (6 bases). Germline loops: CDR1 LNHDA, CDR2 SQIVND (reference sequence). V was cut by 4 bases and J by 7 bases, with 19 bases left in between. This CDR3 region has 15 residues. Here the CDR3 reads CASSTLPTDRSGYTF. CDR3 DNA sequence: TGTGCCAGTAGTACCTTACCGACAGACAGGAGTGGCTACACCTTC.

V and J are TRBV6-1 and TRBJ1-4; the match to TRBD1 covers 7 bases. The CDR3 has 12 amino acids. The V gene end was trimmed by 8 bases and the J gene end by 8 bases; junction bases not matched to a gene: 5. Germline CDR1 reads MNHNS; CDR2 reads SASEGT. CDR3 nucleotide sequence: TGTGCCAGCCGACAGGGCGAAGAAAAACTGTTTTTT. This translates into CASRQGEEKLFF.

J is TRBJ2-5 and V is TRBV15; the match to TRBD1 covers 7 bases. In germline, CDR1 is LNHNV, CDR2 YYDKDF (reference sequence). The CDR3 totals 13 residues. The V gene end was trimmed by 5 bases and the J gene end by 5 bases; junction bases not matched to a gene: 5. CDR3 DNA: TGTGCCACCAGCTCAACAGGGGAGGAGACCCAGTACTTC. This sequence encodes CATSSTGEETQYF.

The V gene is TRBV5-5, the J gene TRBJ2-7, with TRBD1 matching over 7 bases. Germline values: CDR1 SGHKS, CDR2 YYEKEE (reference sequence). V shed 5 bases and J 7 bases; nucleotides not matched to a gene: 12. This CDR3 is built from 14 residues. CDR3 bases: TGTGCCAGCAGACCAGACGGGGCAGGGGGAGAGCAGTACTTC. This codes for CASRPDGAGGEQYF.

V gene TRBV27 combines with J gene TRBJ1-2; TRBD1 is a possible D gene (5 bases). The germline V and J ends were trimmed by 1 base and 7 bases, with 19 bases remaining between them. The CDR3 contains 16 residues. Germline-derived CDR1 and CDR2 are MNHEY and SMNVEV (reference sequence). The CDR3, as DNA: TGTGCCAGCAGTTTATACCCTGCCCGGGACCCCGGTGGCTACACCTTC. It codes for CASSLYPARDPGGYTF.

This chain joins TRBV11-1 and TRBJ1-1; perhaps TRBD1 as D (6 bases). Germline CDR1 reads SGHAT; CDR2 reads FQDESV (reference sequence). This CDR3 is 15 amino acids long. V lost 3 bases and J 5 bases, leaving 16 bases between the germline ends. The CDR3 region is CASSLGTGRRTEAFF. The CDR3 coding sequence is TGTGCCAGCAGCTTGGGAACAGGGAGGAGGACTGAAGCTTTCTTT.

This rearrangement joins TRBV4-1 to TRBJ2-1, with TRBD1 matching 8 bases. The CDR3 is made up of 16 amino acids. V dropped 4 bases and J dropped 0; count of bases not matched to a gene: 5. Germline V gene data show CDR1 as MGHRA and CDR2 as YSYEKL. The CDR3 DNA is TGCGCCAGCAGCCCTGACAGGGGTAGCTCCTACAATGAGCAGTTCTTC. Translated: CASSPDRGSSYNEQFF.

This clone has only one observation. CDR3 residues: CASSIIGGANEKLFF. CDR3 in DNA: TGTGCCAGCAGTATTATCGGGGGGGCTAATGAAAAACTGTTTTTT. The V and J genes are TRBV27 and TRBJ1-4, with a weak D call TRBD1 (5 bases). The CDR3 has 15 amino acids. Trimming cost V 5 bases and J 3 bases, with 13 bases left between them. Germline values: CDR1 MNHEY, CDR2 SMNVEV (reference sequence).

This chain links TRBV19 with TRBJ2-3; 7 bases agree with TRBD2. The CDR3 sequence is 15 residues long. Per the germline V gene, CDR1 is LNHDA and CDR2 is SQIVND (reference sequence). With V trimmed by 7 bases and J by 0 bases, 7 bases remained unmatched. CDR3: CASTLGLDSTDTQYF. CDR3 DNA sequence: TGTGCCAGTACTCTCGGACTAGATAGCACAGATACGCAGTATTTT.

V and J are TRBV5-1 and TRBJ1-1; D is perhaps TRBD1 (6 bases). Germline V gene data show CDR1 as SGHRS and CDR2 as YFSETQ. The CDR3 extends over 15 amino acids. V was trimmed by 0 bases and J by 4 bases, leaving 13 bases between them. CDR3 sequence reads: CASSLALGAGTEAFF. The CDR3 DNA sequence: TGCGCCAGCAGCTTGGCTCTGGGGGCAGGCACTGAAGCTTTCTTT. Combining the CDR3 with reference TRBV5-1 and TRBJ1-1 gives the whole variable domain KAGVTQTPRYLIKTRGQQVTLSCSPISGHRSVSWYQQTPGQGLQFLFEYFSETQRNKGNFPGRFSGRQFSNSRSEMNVSTLELGDSALYLCASSLALGAGTEAFFGQGTRLTVV.

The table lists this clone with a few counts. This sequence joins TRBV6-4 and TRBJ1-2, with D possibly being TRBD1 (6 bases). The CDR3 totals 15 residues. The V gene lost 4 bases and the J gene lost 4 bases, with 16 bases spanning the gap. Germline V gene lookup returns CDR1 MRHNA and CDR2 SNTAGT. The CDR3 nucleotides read TGTGCCAGCAGTGTCGAGCCGGGACAAAGCTATGGCTACACCTTC. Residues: CASSVEPGQSYGYTF.

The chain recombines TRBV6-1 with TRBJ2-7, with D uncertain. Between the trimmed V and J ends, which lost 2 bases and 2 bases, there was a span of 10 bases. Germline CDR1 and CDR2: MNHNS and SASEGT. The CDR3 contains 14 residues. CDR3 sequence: CASSESPAPYEQYF. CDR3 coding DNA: TGTGCCAGCAGTGAAAGTCCTGCCCCCTACGAGCAGTACTTC.

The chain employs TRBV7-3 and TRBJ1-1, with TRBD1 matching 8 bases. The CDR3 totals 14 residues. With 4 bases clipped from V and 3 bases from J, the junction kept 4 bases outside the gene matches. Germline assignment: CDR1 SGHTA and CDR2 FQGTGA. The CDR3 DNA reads TGTGCCAGCAGCTCCGGACAGGGTCACACTGAAGCTTTCTTT. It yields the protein CASSSGQGHTEAFF.

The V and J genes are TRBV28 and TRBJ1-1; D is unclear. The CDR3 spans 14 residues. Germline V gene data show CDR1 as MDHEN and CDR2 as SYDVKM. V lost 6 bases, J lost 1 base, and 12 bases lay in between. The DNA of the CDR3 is TGTGCCAGCAGGCCCCCCCTCCAGAACACTGAAGCTTTCTTT. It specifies CASRPPLQNTEAFF.